A selection of T cell receptor beta chains follows, all from one sample in a study of T cells after somatic rescue of genetic block. Generated by immunoSEQ multiplex PCR, the TCRdb table keeps only in-frame clones and is missing some. The profile shows more than 9,500 clones, about two thirds of them singletons. The sequencing sample was made of peripheral blood mononuclear cells (PBMCs). The receptors here all came from a boy aged 5 to 17. CDR3s include the opening cysteine and the closing phenylalanine or tryptophan. For some rows the clone size is stated as once, few or many, or as a class when expanded; others skip it.

v_call | clone_size | cdr3_aa
TRBV7-8 | - | CASSRWDLPYEQYF
TRBV7-9 | once | CASSLVAGDRGFYGYTF
TRBV18 | - | CASSPPKTSSYEQYF
TRBV7-9 | - | CASSLGTGYTGELFF
TRBV5-3 | - | CARSDVRRGRANSEQFF
TRBV6-5 | - | CASSYRTDNYGYTF
TRBV2 | - | CASSEVGGAAQETQYF
TRBV18 | - | CASSPILGSYNEQFF
TRBV10-3 | - | CAIGTTQETQYF
TRBV6-5 | - | CASSLGLHSNQPQHF
TRBV7-9 | few | CASSPRAGADTQYF
TRBV29-1 | - | CSVVVTTETQYF
TRBV6-6 | - | CASSRDRVAYEQYF
TRBV6-1 | once | CASSDGRFNSPLHF
TRBV19 | few | CATRDSENEKLFF
TRBV6-5 | - | CASSYRTEQFF
TRBV27 | - | CAAHKGNEQFF
TRBV5-5 | - | CASSYSVYEQYF
TRBV2 | - | CASSAEGRVSYNEQFF
TRBV10-3 | - | CAISDRTGKKPAYGYTF
TRBV7-9 | once | CASSLVQGADTQYF
TRBV5-4 | - | CASSRLAGAPPSFTDTQYF
TRBV19 | - | CASSIVGTGFYEQYF
TRBV11-2 | - | CASSLAATGPYNSPLHF
TRBV19 | once | CASQAGGRDTQYF
TRBV10-2 | - | CASRGDRKNEKLFF